This is a list of T cell receptor beta chains from one sample in a study of blood T cell repertoires in COVID-19. Here immunoSEQ multiplex PCR was the method, and the copy in TCRdb shows in-frame clones only, minus some. The table has about 180,000 clones, 80% seen once. Source material: peripheral blood. The receptors originated from a man aged 70 or older with active or convalescent COVID-19. Both conserved end residues are part of each CDR3. D genes are given only for firm matches. Expanded clones get a size class; other rows say once, few or many, or leave the size out.

>13|-|TRBJ2-5|TRBV5-1|-
CASSLRQKETQYF
TGCGCCAGCAGCTTAAGACAGAAAGAGACCCAGTACTTC
>14|-|TRBJ1-6|TRBV7-9|-
CASSLDMNNSPLHF
TGTGCCAGCAGCCTCGACATGAATAATTCACCCCTCCACTTT
>14|-|TRBJ2-1|TRBV10-2|-
CASQASSRSDEQFF
TGCGCCAGCCAAGCTAGCAGTAGAAGTGATGAGCAGTTCTTC
>13|-|TRBJ2-7|TRBV5-4|-
CASSLVGLHEQYF
TGTGCCAGCAGCTTGGTTGGGCTCCACGAGCAGTACTTC
>15|-|TRBJ2-7|TRBV19|TRBD2
CASTASGGDSYEQYF
TGTGCCAGTACTGCCAGCGGGGGGGACTCCTACGAGCAGTACTTC
>11|-|TRBJ2-1|TRBV5-6|-
CASSLLFEQFF
TGTGCCAGCAGCCTATTGTTTGAGCAGTTCTTC
>16|-|TRBJ1-1|TRBV5-4|-
CASSPAAVTMNTEAFF
TGTGCCAGCAGCCCGGCGGCGGTCACCATGAACACTGAAGCTTTCTTT
>15|-|TRBJ2-7|TRBV12-5|TRBD1
CASAQSRTGSYEQYF
TGTGCTAGTGCCCAGTCCCGGACAGGTTCCTACGAGCAGTACTTC
>16|-|TRBJ1-2|TRBV10-3|TRBD1
CAISNPDRVEGYGYTF
TGTGCCATCAGCAATCCCGACAGGGTCGAAGGGTATGGCTACACCTTC
>17|once|TRBJ2-1|TRBV24-1|TRBD1
CATSDFARDRGRNEQFF
TGTGCCACCAGTGATTTTGCCCGGGACAGGGGGCGGAATGAGCAGTTCTTC
>15|-|TRBJ2-7|TRBV7-2|TRBD2
CASSSTSGGAREQYF
TGTGCCAGCAGCTCCACTAGCGGGGGGGCGAGGGAGCAGTACTTC
>18|-|TRBJ1-1|TRBV14|-
CASSRRGTSGGPNTEAFF
TGTGCCAGCAGCCGCAGAGGGACATCGGGGGGGCCGAACACTGAAGCTTTCTTT
>16|-|TRBJ2-7|TRBV3-1/TRBV3-2|-
CASSQGLRVSSYEQYF
TGTGCCAGCAGCCAAGGGTTGCGGGTATCCTCCTACGAGCAGTACTTC
>15|once|TRBJ1-2|TRBV5-1|-
CASSFNGQPSYGYTF
TGCGCCAGCAGCTTCAACGGACAGCCCAGCTATGGCTACACCTTC
>15|-|TRBJ1-2|TRBV6-5|TRBD1
CASSPGQGEWYGYTF
TGTGCCAGCAGTCCCGGACAGGGGGAATGGTATGGCTACACCTTC
>17|-|TRBJ1-5|TRBV28|-
CASSLTMRRLGNQPQHF
TGTGCCAGCAGCCTTACCATGAGGAGACTTGGCAATCAGCCCCAGCATTTT
>14|-|TRBJ2-5|TRBV14|TRBD1
CASSYTGGIKTQYF
TGTGCCAGCAGCTACACAGGGGGCATAAAGACCCAGTACTTC
>18|-|TRBJ1-3|TRBV3-1/TRBV3-2|-
CASSQQSTGFFSGNTIYF
TGTGCCAGCAGCCAACAATCGACAGGTTTTTTCTCTGGAAACACCATATATTTT